These T cell receptor beta chains were read from a single sample in a study of T cell repertoires in cytomegalovirus infection. These receptors lack a known antigen. Each CDR3 protein gets one entry after TCRdb re-called the reads with MiXCR. This sample has about 920,000 distinct CDR3 sequences, with approximately 30% found just once. The starting material was cultured CD8+ T cells from PBMCs, obtained from culture after CMV antigen stimulation. Receptors were obtained from a human donor in good health (CMV status not recorded). Some clones in this sample may be carry-over from other donors' samples. CDR3s include the opening cysteine and the closing phenylalanine or tryptophan. Fields, in order: clone size, J gene, D gene, V gene, CDR3 protein, CDR3 DNA. A D gene is named only where the DNA matches it firmly. Rows may omit the clone size; those that give it use once, few, many or a size class.

many TRBJ1-4 TRBD1 TRBV7-2 CASSPQGDSTNEKLFF TGTGCCAGCAGCCCGCAGGGGGATTCAACTAATGAAAAACTGTTTTTT
NA TRBJ1-3 TRBD1 TRBV11-2 CASSLWTGRSGNTIYF TGTGCCAGCAGCTTATGGACAGGGCGTTCTGGAAACACCATATATTTT
few TRBJ2-1 NA TRBV19 CATREDDEQFF TGTGCCACCCGAGAAGACGATGAGCAGTTCTTC
once TRBJ1-2 NA TRBV3-1 CASSQEETRDGYTF TGTGCCAGCAGCCAAGAAGAGACCCGGGACGGCTACACCTTC
NA TRBJ2-7 NA TRBV29-1 CSVELDGAYEQYF TGCAGCGTTGAGCTGGACGGAGCCTACGAGCAGTACTTC
NA TRBJ1-1 NA TRBV4-1 CASSRSRTNTEAFF TGCGCCAGCAGCCGTTCCAGGACGAACACTGAAGCTTTCTTT
NA TRBJ1-2 TRBD1 TRBV9 CASSDSRTDRENYGYTF TGTGCCAGCAGCGATTCTAGAACTGACAGGGAGAACTATGGCTACACCTTC
NA TRBJ1-5 NA TRBV28 CASTWEGRHQPQHF TGTGCCAGCACGTGGGAGGGGAGGCATCAGCCCCAGCATTTT
few TRBJ2-1 TRBD1 TRBV7-9 CASSSGQVIDYEQFF TGTGCCAGCAGCTCGGGACAGGTCATCGACTATGAGCAGTTCTTC
few TRBJ2-3 NA TRBV4-1 CASSTSRDTQYF TGCGCCAGCAGTACCAGTCGAGATACGCAGTATTTT
NA TRBJ2-1 NA TRBV14 CASSQDWGHNEQFF TGTGCCAGCAGCCAAGACTGGGGACACAATGAGCAGTTCTTC
few TRBJ2-3 NA TRBV7-9 CASSHDGGSTDTQYF TGTGCCAGCAGCCACGACGGCGGTAGCACAGATACGCAGTATTTT
NA TRBJ1-4 NA TRBV10-2 CASSEKGVKLFF TGCGCCAGCAGTGAGAAGGGGGTAAAACTGTTTTTT
NA TRBJ2-5 TRBD2 TRBV6-6 CASSRTSVGETQYF TGTGCCAGCAGTCGGACTAGCGTGGGAGAGACCCAGTACTTC
few TRBJ1-5 TRBD1 TRBV27 CASHPGQGFRIDQPQHF TGTGCCAGCCATCCGGGACAGGGGTTCAGGATTGATCAGCCCCAGCATTTT